This T cell receptor beta chain is drawn from a study of blood T cell repertoires in COVID-19. Libraries were prepared by immunoSEQ multiplex PCR; TCRdb keeps only in-frame clonotypes and omits some of them. The top ten hold under 3% of the sample, which has 110,000 or so clones, less than 85% seen once. Germline values: CDR1 SGHNT, CDR2 YYREEE (reference sequence). Trimming cost V 4 bases and J 3 bases, with 16 bases left between them. The CDR3 totals 15 residues. Sequencing used peripheral blood. This sequence joins TRBV5-4 and TRBJ1-1; D might be TRBD1 (5 bases). The receptor was derived from a man aged 50 to 60 with acute or convalescent COVID-19. The CDR3 loop reads CASSTSGGEYTEAFF. The CDR3 bases are TGTGCCAGCAGCACGTCCGGGGGAGAGTACACTGAAGCTTTCTTT.